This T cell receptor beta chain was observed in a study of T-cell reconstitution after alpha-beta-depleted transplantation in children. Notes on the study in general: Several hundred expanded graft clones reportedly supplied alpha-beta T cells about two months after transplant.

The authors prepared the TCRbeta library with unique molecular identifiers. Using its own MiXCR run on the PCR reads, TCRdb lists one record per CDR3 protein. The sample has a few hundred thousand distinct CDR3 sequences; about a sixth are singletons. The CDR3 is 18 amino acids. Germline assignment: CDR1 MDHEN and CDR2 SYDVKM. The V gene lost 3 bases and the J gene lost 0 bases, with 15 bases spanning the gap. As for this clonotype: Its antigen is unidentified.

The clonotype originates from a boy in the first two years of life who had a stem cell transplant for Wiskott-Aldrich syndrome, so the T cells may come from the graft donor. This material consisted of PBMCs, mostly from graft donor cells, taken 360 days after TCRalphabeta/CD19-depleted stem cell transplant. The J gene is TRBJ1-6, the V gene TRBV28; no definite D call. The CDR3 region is CASSFGSSSSSYNSPLHF. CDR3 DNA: TGTGCCAGCAGTTTCGGGAGTAGTTCAAGCTCCTATAATTCACCCCTCCACTTT.